Listed here are 16 T cell receptor beta chains from one sample, sequenced in a study of preoperative IRX-2 immunotherapy in early breast cancer. Treatment here: preoperative locoregional IRX-2 cytokine immunotherapy. Assay: immunoSEQ multiplex PCR; the TCRdb copy retains only in-frame clones and omits some. This sample yields 28,000 or so clones, of which around 89% are seen a single time; 9.8% belongs to the top ten. This sample was obtained from a patient treated with IRX-2 immunotherapy. The receptor set was obtained from a human donor with breast cancer.

The V gene is TRBV10-2, the J gene TRBJ1-2; D remains unclear. CDR1 is WSHSY, CDR2 SAAADI, per germline. The CDR3 is 14 residues long. V was clipped by 11 bases and J by 6 bases, with 22 bases between them. The CDR3 DNA is TGCGCCGCGACGGTTGGGTTCGGGGTCGATGGCTACACCTTC. Translated, it gives CAATVGFGVDGYTF.

This chain uses TRBV30 with TRBJ1-1; the D gene is possibly TRBD1 (6 bases). Germline V gene data show CDR1 as GTSNPN and CDR2 as SVGIG (reference sequence). V shed 1 base and J shed 3 bases, with 12 bases lying between them. The CDR3 covers 14 residues. CDR3 loop: CAWSGDMWDTEAFF. DNA of the CDR3: TGTGCCTGGAGTGGGGACATGTGGGACACTGAAGCTTTCTTT.

The chain is built from TRBV6-1 and TRBJ1-5, with D hard to call. The V end lost 2 bases, the J end lost 0 bases, and 11 bases lay between the germline ends. In germline, CDR1 is MNHNS, CDR2 SASEGT. The CDR3 has 16 amino acids. CDR3: CASSERTVDSNQPQHF. CDR3 bases: TGTGCCAGCAGTGAACGGACGGTAGATAGCAATCAGCCCCAGCATTTT.

This rearrangement joins TRBV11-3 to TRBJ2-2; D gene uncertain. With 1 base removed from V and 6 bases from J, the gap between germline ends came to 12 bases. The CDR3 is made up of 15 amino acids. In germline, CDR1 is SGHNT, CDR2 YENEEA. This chain's CDR3 is CASSLGVGSSGELFF. CDR3 bases: TGTGCCAGCAGCTTAGGGGTAGGGTCGTCCGGGGAGCTGTTTTTT.

This clone was found once. The V and J genes are TRBV10-3 and TRBJ2-3; TRBD2 agrees at 9 bases. V lost 2 bases to trimming and J lost 0 bases; unmatched junction nucleotides: 6. The V gene's germline CDR1 is ENHRY and CDR2 SYGVKD. CDR3 length: 17 amino acids. Here the CDR3 reads CAISETRTSVSTDTQYF. The CDR3 DNA sequence: TGTGCCATCAGTGAGACCCGGACTAGCGTTAGCACAGATACGCAGTATTTT.

The chain employs TRBV15 and TRBJ1-4; D remains ambiguous. V was clipped by 0 bases and J by 2 bases, with 7 bases between them. Germline CDR1 and CDR2: LNHNV and YYDKDF (reference sequence). CDR3 length: 15 residues. CDR3 DNA sequence: TGTGCCACCAGCAGAGATAGAGGGACTAATGAAAAACTGTTTTTT. Its translation: CATSRDRGTNEKLFF.

The chain is built from TRBV13 and TRBJ1-2, with D unclear. Germline values: CDR1 PRHDT, CDR2 FYEKMQ (reference sequence). V was pared by 3 bases and J by 2 bases, with 19 bases between. This CDR3 is built from 17 residues. CDR3 sequence: CASSFSPGFSENYGYTF. CDR3 nucleotide sequence: TGTGCCAGCAGCTTTTCCCCGGGTTTTAGTGAAAACTATGGCTACACCTTC.

The chain joins TRBV11-2 to TRBJ1-6; D might be TRBD1 (5 bases). The CDR3 sequence is 15 residues long. V lost 4 bases and J 0 bases, leaving 7 bases between the germline ends. Looked up from germline, CDR1 is SGHAT and CDR2 is FQNNGV. The CDR3 is CASSSRDSYNSPLHF. In DNA, the CDR3 is TGTGCCAGCAGCTCCAGGGACTCCTATAATTCACCCCTCCACTTT.

The V call is TRBV7-9, the J call TRBJ2-1; 11 nucleotides line up with TRBD2. Germline CDR1 is SEHNR and CDR2 is FQNEAQ (reference sequence). J was trimmed by 0 bases and V by 5 bases; bases with no gene match: 12. This CDR3 comprises 19 residues. The CDR3 region is CASSEISGRAASSYNEQFF. In DNA, the CDR3 is TGTGCCAGCAGCGAAATTAGCGGGAGGGCCGCCAGCTCCTACAATGAGCAGTTCTTC.

The V gene is TRBV19, the J gene TRBJ1-3, with D unresolved. The CDR3 is 16 residues long. Germline lookup yields CDR1 LNHDA and CDR2 SQIVND (reference sequence). Trimming stripped 4 bases from V and 0 bases from J, with 13 bases between. CDR3 coding DNA: TGTGCCAGTAGTAGGTCAGTCCAAGCCTCTGGAAACACCATATATTTT. Its protein product is CASSRSVQASGNTIYF.

The chain has TRBV7-7 and TRBJ1-4; a weak D match, TRBD1 (6 bases). This CDR3 contains 14 residues. CDR1 and CDR2 from the germline V gene are SSHAT and FNYEAQ (reference sequence). Between the trimmed V and J ends, which lost 5 bases and 4 bases, there was a span of 11 bases. In nucleotides, the CDR3 is TGTGCCAGCAGCCAGGACAGAGATAATGAAAAACTGTTTTTT. Protein sequence: CASSQDRDNEKLFF.

This chain connects TRBV27 to TRBJ2-7; 11 nucleotides line up with TRBD2. This CDR3 has 14 amino acids. Per germline, CDR1 MNHEY and CDR2 SMNVEV (reference sequence). The V and J ends lost 7 bases and 3 bases, in that order; junction bases with no gene match: 5. Here the CDR3 DNA reads TGTGCCAGCACTCGACTAGCGGGGAACTACGAGCAGTACTTC. Translation gives CASTRLAGNYEQYF.

The genes are TRBV7-2 and TRBJ2-3; D ambiguous. Trimming removed 4 bases from V and 2 bases from J, with 4 bases in between. Germline CDR1 reads SGHTA; CDR2 reads FQGNSA. CDR3 size: 12 residues. As DNA, the CDR3 is TGTGCCAGCAGCTCCTACACAGATACGCAGTATTTT. Protein product: CASSSYTDTQYF. Supplemented by reference TRBV7-2 and TRBJ2-3, the full variable domain reads GAGVSQSPSNKVTEKGKDVELRCDPISGHTALYWYRQSLGQGLEFLIYFQGNSAPDKSGLPSDRFSAERTGGSVSTLTIQRTQQEDSAVYLCASSSYTDTQYFGPGTRLTVL.

The chain uses TRBV29-1 and TRBJ2-1; D is perhaps TRBD1 or TRBD2 (7 bases each). Germline V gene lookup returns CDR1 SQVTM and CDR2 ANQGSEA. V lost 6 bases to trimming and J lost 6 bases, with 12 bases between them. This CDR3 spans 12 amino acids. CDR3 DNA sequence: TGCAGCGTCCAGGGGGGGGGCAATGAGCAGTTCTTC. This translates into CSVQGGGNEQFF.

The chain has TRBV7-2 and TRBJ2-2; no definite D call. The ends were cut back, 1 base at V and 6 bases at J, with 12 bases in the middle. This CDR3 has 15 amino acids. Germline loops: CDR1 SGHTA, CDR2 FQGNSA. Here the CDR3 reads CASSLGVGSSGELFF. DNA of the CDR3: TGTGCCAGCAGCTTAGGGGTAGGGTCGTCCGGGGAGCTGTTTTTT.

CDR3 in DNA: TGTGCCACCAGCAGTAAGAGGCGGTCTAGCGGGGGCCCGGAGACGCAGTATTTT. It encodes CATSSKRRSSGGPETQYF. This chain connects TRBV15 to TRBJ2-3; 10 nucleotides line up with TRBD2. With V trimmed by 3 bases and J by 9 bases, 18 bases remained unmatched. CDR1 is LNHNV and CDR2 is YYDKDF in the germline V gene (reference sequence). The CDR3 totals 18 residues.